Described below is a single T cell receptor beta chain sequence and its context. Its ends do not fully match the called genes, so a read error is possible. This record belongs to a study of blood T cell repertoires in COVID-19. Looking at the study overall: Samples representing acute and convalescent COVID-19 were sourced from the United States, Italy and Spain. The analysed material was cDNA or gDNA that came from T cells, B-cell-depleted T cells, or PBMCs.

Enrollment of patients from Seattle took place during active infection, with longitudinal follow-up. The CDR3 loop spans 14 amino acids. The V gene's germline CDR1 is MNHEY and CDR2 SMNVEV (reference sequence). Source study methods: The assay estimated nucleated cells by amplifying reference gene primers. Some clones are missing from TCRdb's copy, which holds only in-frame ones; the method was immunoSEQ multiplex PCR. D and trimming come from the DNA, and the V and J calls and clone size come from that table. The table includes a few hundred thousand clones, around 87% detected once. This clonotype was obtained from a woman aged 60-70 years with COVID-19, enrolled during active disease. The chain employs TRBV27 and TRBJ2-7; D is unresolved. The sequencing sample was made of peripheral blood. The CDR3 DNA follows: TGTGCCAGCAGTTTATTTCCTTTTCCCTCTTTATCGGAGTTC. The encoded protein is CASSLFPFPSLSEF.